This entry is about one T cell receptor (beta chain). No antigen is known for it. CDR1 is DFQATT and CDR2 is SNEGSKA in the germline V gene (reference sequence). CDR3 size: 16 residues. Deletions cut 5 bases from V and 1 base from J, with 18 bases between. TCRdb ran MiXCR on the reads and lists one entry per CDR3 protein. The sample records about 450,000 distinct CDR3 sequences, under 40% being singletons. This specimen belongs to a study of T cell repertoires in cytomegalovirus infection. As for the study in general: It can be stated that public TCR beta signatures indicated CMV infection as well as a matching HLA type.

Notes on the study in general: Cumulative public TCR beta family frequency identified carriers of CMV plus the relevant HLA. CMV-specific TCR beta clonotypes restricted by HLA-C dominated the ex vivo response.

The TCR originated in a human donor in good health (CMV status not recorded). Some clones in this sample may be carry-over from other donors' samples. The sequencing sample was made of PBMCs. V is TRBV20-1 and J is TRBJ1-3; D gene ambiguous. The CDR3 sequence: CSAGSAGRQSGNTIYF. The CDR3 DNA sequence: TGCAGTGCTGGCTCCGCGGGCCGCCAGTCTGGAAACACCATATATTTT.